The rows below give T cell receptor beta chains drawn from one sample of a study of cytomegalovirus exposure and HLA in healthy donors. The table came from immunoSEQ multiplex PCR; TCRdb's copy has only in-frame clones and leaves some out. Of about 250,000 clones in the sample, 75% to 90% were seen once. The sequenced material came from PBMCs. These receptors all come from a girl aged 2 to 10 in good health and CMV-seronegative. The CDR3 runs from the conserved cysteine through the conserved F or W. A D gene is named only where the DNA matches it firmly. Size is stated for part of the rows, as once, few or many counts, or as a class when the clone is expanded.

j_gene | abundance | d_gene | v_gene | CDR3nt | CDR3aa
TRBJ2-2 | - | TRBD2 | TRBV28 | TGTGCCAGCTTCGGGGGGACGAACACCGGGGAGCTGTTTTTT | CASFGGTNTGELFF
TRBJ2-5 | - | - | TRBV19 | TGTGCCAGTAGTATGATAGACTACCAAGAGACCCAGTACTTC | CASSMIDYQETQYF
TRBJ1-1 | once | TRBD1 | TRBV29-1 | TGCAGCGGAACGACAGGGAGCAGTGAAGCTTTCTTT | CSGTTGSSEAFF
TRBJ1-5 | few | - | TRBV6-5 | TGTGCCAGCAGTTACTCCGGGGTCAATCAGCCCCAGCATTTT | CASSYSGVNQPQHF
TRBJ1-4 | - | TRBD1 | TRBV11-2 | TGTGCCAGCAGCTCGGGACAGGCGGGTGAAAAACTGTTTTTT | CASSSGQAGEKLFF
TRBJ2-3 | - | - | TRBV9 | TGTGCCAGCAGCGTAGATCTGGCGGGGCTAGTGGGAGATACGCAGTATTTT | CASSVDLAGLVGDTQYF
TRBJ2-1 | - | - | TRBV4-2 | TGTGCCAGCAGCCAAGGGTTCACTAAGCAGTTCTTC | CASSQGFTKQFF
TRBJ2-7 | - | - | TRBV19 | TGTGCCAGTAGTAAATTTGCGGGCAGCTCCTACGAGCAGTACTTC | CASSKFAGSSYEQYF
TRBJ2-7 | - | - | TRBV5-6 | TGTGCCAGCAGCTTGAGCAGTCTAGTAACGTACGAGCAGTACTTC | CASSLSSLVTYEQYF
TRBJ1-4 | - | - | TRBV6-5 | TGTGCCAGCAGTTCCGGGACATCGGACACTAATGAAAAACTGTTTTTT | CASSSGTSDTNEKLFF
TRBJ2-7 | - | - | TRBV5-1 | TGCGCCAGCAGCTTCAACGGGGACGAGCAGTACTTC | CASSFNGDEQYF
TRBJ2-1 | - | - | TRBV13 | TGTGCCAGCAGCCTTGGGACAAATTTCGGCAATGAGCAGTTCTTC | CASSLGTNFGNEQFF
TRBJ1-2 | - | TRBD1 | TRBV18 | TGTGCCAGCTCGCTGACAGGGGACTATGGCTACACCTTC | CASSLTGDYGYTF
TRBJ2-3 | - | TRBD2 | TRBV9 | TGTGCCAGCAGCCCCGGGACTAGCGTGACAGATACGCAGTATTTT | CASSPGTSVTDTQYF
TRBJ2-7 | - | TRBD1 | TRBV18 | TGTGCCAGCTCGCCCGGACCGGGACAGGGGCCTTACGAGCAGTACTTC | CASSPGPGQGPYEQYF
TRBJ1-5 | - | - | TRBV21-1 | TGTGCCAGCAGCGAGGACAGGTCCAATCAGCCCCAGCATTTT | CASSEDRSNQPQHF
TRBJ1-2 | - | - | TRBV27 | TGTGCCAGCAGTTTATCGAGACACGGGGGGGTCGGCTACACCTTC | CASSLSRHGGVGYTF
TRBJ2-5 | - | TRBD1 | TRBV2 | TGTGCCAGGAAAACGGGACAGCAAGAGACCCAGTACTTC | CARKTGQQETQYF
TRBJ2-7 | - | TRBD1 | TRBV27 | TGTGCCAGCAGGGGGACAGGGGAAGGCTACGAGCAGTACTTC | CASRGTGEGYEQYF
TRBJ2-2 | few | TRBD1 | TRBV6-6 | TGTGCCAGCAGTTACTCGACAGGGTGGACCGGGGAGCTGTTTTTT | CASSYSTGWTGELFF
TRBJ2-1 | - | TRBD1 | TRBV30 | TGTGCCTGGAGTGTGGGGACAGGGAGGAACAATGAGCAGTTCTTC | CAWSVGTGRNNEQFF
TRBJ2-5 | once | TRBD2 | TRBV6-1 | TGTGCCAGCAGTCAGACTAGCGGGGGAGGAGAGACCCAGTACTTC | CASSQTSGGGETQYF
TRBJ2-7 | - | TRBD2 | TRBV6-1 | TGTGCCAGCAGTAAAAGAGGGGAGGGGTCCTACGAGCAGTACTTC | CASSKRGEGSYEQYF
TRBJ1-3 | - | TRBD1 | TRBV5-6 | TGTGCCAGCAGCTATCTACAGGGGGAAGGAAACACCATATATTTT | CASSYLQGEGNTIYF
TRBJ2-1 | - | TRBD2 | TRBV5-1 | TGCGCCAGCAGAGCGGGAGGCAACTACAATGAGCAGTTCTTC | CASRAGGNYNEQFF
TRBJ2-7 | - | - | TRBV27 | TGTGCCAGCAGTTTAAGGGCAGTCCCAGGGCCCTCCTACGAGCAGTACTTC | CASSLRAVPGPSYEQYF